This T cell receptor beta chain comes out of a study of blood T cell repertoires in COVID-19. Looking at the study overall: The study drew acute and convalescent COVID-19 samples from the United States, Italy and Spain.

In the original processing: Reference gene primer amplification gave nucleated cell count estimates. Repertoires were generated with immunoSEQ multiplex PCR, while TCRdb's copy carries only in-frame clones and drops some. The DNA was the basis for D and trimming; V, J and clone size are from that table. The sample carries some 150,000 clones, more than 65% recorded once. J was trimmed by 0 bases and V by 5 bases; bases with no gene match: 5. The CDR3 is made up of 17 amino acids. Germline V CDR1 and CDR2: MNHNY, SVGAGI (reference sequence). This clone was detected a few times. The TCR was taken from a woman between 50 and 59 years old in a cohort sampled during active or convalescent COVID-19. This rearrangement joins TRBV6-6 to TRBJ2-7, with 15 nucleotides matching TRBD2. Sequences were obtained from peripheral blood. CDR3 nucleotide sequence: TGTGCCAGCAGTCGGGGACTAGCGGGGGGTCTCTCCTACGAGCAGTACTTC. Amino acids: CASSRGLAGGLSYEQYF.